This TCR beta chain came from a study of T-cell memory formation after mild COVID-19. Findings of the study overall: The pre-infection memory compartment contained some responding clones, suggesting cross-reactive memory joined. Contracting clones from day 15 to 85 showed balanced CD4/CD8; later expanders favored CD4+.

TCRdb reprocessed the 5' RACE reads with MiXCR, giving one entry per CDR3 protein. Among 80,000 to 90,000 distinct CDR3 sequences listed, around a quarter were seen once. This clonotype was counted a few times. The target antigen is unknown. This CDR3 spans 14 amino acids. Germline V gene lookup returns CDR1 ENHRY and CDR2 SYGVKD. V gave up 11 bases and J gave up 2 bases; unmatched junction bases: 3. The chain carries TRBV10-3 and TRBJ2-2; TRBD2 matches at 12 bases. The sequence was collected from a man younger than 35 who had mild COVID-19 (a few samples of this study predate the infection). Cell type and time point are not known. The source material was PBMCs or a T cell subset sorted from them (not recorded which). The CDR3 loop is CASSGGDNTGELFF. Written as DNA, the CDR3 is TGTGCCTCTAGCGGGGGGGACAACACCGGGGAGCTGTTTTTT.